This TCR beta chain was retrieved from a study of PD-1 blockade in classical Hodgkin lymphoma. This table comes from immunoSEQ multiplex PCR, and its TCRdb copy is limited to in-frame clones, with some not included. The sample contains about 8,500 clones, about 86% of which appear only once. In the case of this clone: Its matching antigen is unknown.

Findings and caveats of the study: Sources of repertoire differences remain undefined, possibly disease activity or prior therapy. Baseline diversity in complete responders resembled that of newly diagnosed patients.

Germline CDR1 and CDR2: SEHNR and FQNEAQ (reference sequence). The CDR3 length is 13 residues. Trimming took 2 bases from V and 5 from J, leaving 9 bases between them. Each and every patient relapsed after autologous stem cell transplantation, and patients got differing brentuximab vedotin exposure. Magnetic negative selection of thawed PBMCs was the method by which CD4+ T cells were purified. This receptor was obtained from a human donor with classical Hodgkin lymphoma. Sequences were derived from CD4+ T cells from blood, sampled at baseline. This sequence joins TRBV7-9 and TRBJ2-5, with D possibly TRBD1 on 5 matching bases. This CDR3 reads CASSLRGGETQYF. In DNA, the CDR3 is TGTGCCAGCAGCTTAAGGGGTGGGGAGACCCAGTACTTC.